The clone carrying this T cell receptor beta chain is large (0.1 to 1%) in the sample. What it recognizes is unknown. One junction end disagrees with the germline gene, perhaps due to a read error. The data derive from a study of T cells in lung cancer brain metastases. General observations from the study: Paired primaries held more unique productive clones than brain metastases (median 4551 versus 1540).

Sequencing was performed with immunoSEQ multiplex PCR; in TCRdb, only in-frame clones are kept and a portion is missing. This repertoire shows about 6,200 clones, more than 80% found once; its top ten account for about 5.3%. Germline CDR1 and CDR2: SGDLS and YYNGEE. The CDR3 loop spans 10 amino acids. Sequences were obtained from tumor tissue from the primary lung tumor. This clonotype originated in a man between 45 and 60 years old with non-small cell lung cancer. The rearrangement links TRBV9 to TRBJ1-2, with no clear D. The CDR3 nucleotides are TGTGCCAGCAGCTTTGGACCTGACGCCTTC. Protein: CASSFGPDAF.